This T cell receptor beta chain was identified in a study of OX40 agonist ivuxolimab in advanced cancers. Concerning the study at large: The costimulatory receptor OX40 (CD134) was targeted by ivuxolimab, a fully human IgG2 agonistic monoclonal antibody. The point of sequencing TCRbeta in the periphery was to test whether ivuxolimab changed TCR sequence diversity and drove clonal T-cell expansion. Prior anti-PD-1, anti-PD-L1 or anti-CTLA-4 therapy was permitted, and checkpoint inhibitors had been received by 40% to 50% of dose-escalation patients. The monotherapy dose-escalation portion (N of about 50 patients) of the phase I ivuxolimab trial is reported in the paper. Of the 50 to 55 patients in dose escalation, some 20 had hepatocellular carcinoma, about 15 had melanoma, 9 had renal cell carcinoma and 9 had head and neck cancer. In the dose-escalation cohort, about four fifths of patients were male, and the mean age was around 65 years with a range of roughly 23 to 79. Partial responses occurred in three dose-escalation patients: two with cutaneous melanoma and one with hepatocellular carcinoma. Intravenous ivuxolimab was administered to patients every 2 weeks at six dose levels: 0.01, 0.1, 0.3, 1.5, 3 and 10 mg/kg.

Patients with a history of autoimmune disease or receiving systemic immunosuppression were excluded from the trial. In every dose cohort, peripheral blood was drawn for TCR sequencing at baseline, cycle 4 day 1, and cycle 7 day 1. Samples were obtained from an open-label, multicenter, first-in-human phase I dose-escalation trial of ivuxolimab. Adults with locally advanced or metastatic melanoma, renal cell, hepatocellular, or head and neck squamous cell carcinoma were enrolled in the trial. CD4+ and CD8+ T cells were sorted separately from peripheral blood before TCR sequencing. Counted from cysteine to phenylalanine, this CDR3 has 13 amino acids. Solely the CDR3 DNA is kept, with 39 bases framed from the first base. The V end loses 5 bases and the J end loses 4 bases, and a stretch of 11 bases separates them. CDR1 is given as MNHEY and CDR2 as SVGAGI, both from the germline V gene. Turning to this clone: Its antigen remains unidentified. No much larger clone is present one base from it, and per-base qualities are unavailable.

The paper's findings and limits, for the study overall: At doses of 0.1 to 3.0 mg/kg, clonal expansion of both CD4+ and CD8+ T cells in blood was seen between baseline and week 6. On average, CD8+ T cells showed more expanded clones than CD4+ T cells after ivuxolimab. The antigen specificity of the clonally expanded peripheral T cells was not determined. Low levels of normalized T-cell clonal expansion were also seen in some patients who did not respond. In the 0.1-3.0 mg/kg groups, partial responders were among the patients with the lowest normalized peripheral clonal expansion, particularly in CD8+ T cells.

Genomic DNA was isolated from the sorted cells so that the TCRbeta CDR3 region could be sequenced. TCRbeta CDR3 regions were sequenced using the immunoSEQ Assay. Sourced from immuneACCESS, this table was stored by TCRdb with only in-frame sequences that have V and J called. A share of the clones is absent; for the studies checked, an unresolved V gene accounts for under half, and the remainder has no known explanation. This sample holds some 30,000 clones; 74% were observed only once. The ten biggest clones cover under 15% of the sample. This specimen consisted of CD4+ or CD8+ T cells sorted from blood, obtained in a trial of the OX40 agonist ivuxolimab. The chain couples TRBV6-5 to TRBJ1-2; the D segment could be TRBD1, given 5 matching bases. The TCR comes from an adult with an advanced solid tumor such as melanoma, head and neck, liver or kidney cancer. The CDR3 has the sequence CASSPSGFYGYTF. The bases read TGTGCCAGCAGTCCTTCAGGGTTCTATGGCTACACCTTC.